Each of the 20 T cell receptor beta chains below was sequenced from the same sample in a study of blood T cell repertoires in COVID-19 (dated by TCRdb to between 2020 and 2021). The method behind the library was the immunoSEQ multiplex PCR assay. Held by TCRdb, this immuneACCESS table contains in-frame sequences only and omits some clones. Under half of the omission traces to an unresolved V gene where checked; the cause of the rest is unknown. Within this sample are some 80,000 clones, with under 80% of them counted one time only. About a fifth of the sample belongs to the ten largest clones. The specimen sequenced was peripheral blood. The origin of the receptors is a woman older than 75 with active or convalescent COVID-19.

This clone has only a few counts. The rearrangement joins TRBV20-1 to TRBJ1-2; 9 bases are shared with TRBD1. Germline assignment: CDR1 DFQATT and CDR2 SNEGSKA (reference sequence). The length of the CDR3 is 16 residues. The V segment lost 3 bases and the J segment 1 base; nucleotides outside the gene matches: 9. For the CDR3, the DNA is TGCAGTGCTAGTCCTATAGGGACAGGGTTTAACTATGGCTACACCTTC. The encoded protein is CSASPIGTGFNYGYTF.

V gene TRBV3-1 (or the pseudogene TRBV3-2) combines with J gene TRBJ1-2; maybe TRBD1 (6 bases). Germline lookup yields CDR1 LGHDT and CDR2 YNNKEL (reference sequence). The CDR3 sequence is 15 residues long. The V end lost 4 bases, the J end lost 4 bases, and 16 bases lay between the germline ends. CDR3 coding DNA: TGTGCCAGCAGCCCAAGGTCGGACAGAAGCTATGGCTACACCTTC. This codes for CASSPRSDRSYGYTF.

The CDR3 reads CASSSGDTQYF. The CDR3 DNA is TGTGCCAGCAGCTCAGGGGATACGCAGTATTTT. The chain carries TRBV3-1 (or the pseudogene TRBV3-2) and TRBJ2-3, with D perhaps matching TRBD1 (5 bases). V dropped 5 bases and J dropped 6 bases, with 6 bases sitting between them. Per the germline V gene, CDR1 is LGHDT and CDR2 is YNNKEL (reference sequence). The CDR3 length is 11 residues.

The rearrangement links TRBV5-1 to TRBJ1-4, with 10 positions matching TRBD1. V trimming: 4 bases; J trimming: 4 bases; junction bases outside the gene matches: 7. Germline V gene sequence: CDR1 SGHRS, CDR2 YFSETQ. The CDR3 contains 16 residues. The CDR3 reads CASSIQGQGVNEKLFF. As DNA, the CDR3 is TGCGCCAGCAGCATCCAAGGACAGGGGGTTAATGAAAAACTGTTTTTT.

The chain joins TRBV9 to TRBJ1-3; D is unclear. CDR3 length: 17 residues. In germline, CDR1 is SGDLS, CDR2 YYNGEE. V lost 0 bases, J lost 0 bases, and 13 bases lay in between. CDR3 sequence: CASSVEFEGYSGNTIYF. The CDR3 DNA reads TGTGCCAGCAGCGTAGAATTCGAGGGATACTCTGGAAACACCATATATTTT.

This clone was seen more than once but under ten times. The chain carries TRBV9 and TRBJ2-7, with 11 bases that match TRBD2. V lost 4 bases to trimming and J lost 1 base; unmatched junction nucleotides: 4. The CDR3 is 15 amino acids. Germline CDR1 SGDLS, CDR2 YYNGEE. The CDR3 loop is CASSTGTSGSYEQYF. CDR3 in DNA: TGTGCCAGCAGCACAGGGACTAGCGGTTCCTACGAGCAGTACTTC.

The CDR3 here is CASSLYMSAEAFF. CDR3 nucleotide sequence: TGCGCCAGCAGCTTGTATATGTCCGCTGAAGCTTTCTTT. The V gene is TRBV5-1, the J gene TRBJ1-1; the D is unclear. Looked up from germline, CDR1 is SGHRS and CDR2 is YFSETQ. V shed 1 base and J shed 6 bases, with 10 bases lying between them. CDR3 length: 13 residues.

This rearrangement joins TRBV13 to TRBJ2-7, with unresolved D. Germline V gene sequence: CDR1 PRHDT, CDR2 FYEKMQ (reference sequence). CDR3 length equals 14 residues. Trimming removed 0 bases at V and 5 bases at J, with 11 bases between. This chain's CDR3 is CASSLGAVADEQYF. DNA for the CDR3: TGTGCCAGCAGCTTAGGGGCCGTAGCCGACGAGCAGTACTTC.

This chain links TRBV4-1 with TRBJ2-3; TRBD2 aligns across 10 bases. The CDR3 consists of 18 residues. Trimming removed 4 bases from V and 5 bases from J; junction bases left unmatched: 15. Per the germline V gene, CDR1 is MGHRA and CDR2 is YSYEKL. The CDR3 loop is CASSLLRDSGGSEDTQYF. The CDR3 DNA sequence: TGCGCCAGCAGCCTCCTAAGGGATAGCGGGGGGTCCGAAGATACGCAGTATTTT.

The CDR3 region has the DNA TGTGCCAGCACCCCTTCCGACAGTCCAAGCAATCAGCCCCAGCATTTT. Translating it yields CASTPSDSPSNQPQHF. The chain couples TRBV5-8 to TRBJ1-5; tentatively, D is TRBD1 (5 bases). CDR1 is SGHTS, CDR2 YDEGEE, per germline. The CDR3 loop spans 16 amino acids. Trimming removed 6 bases from V and 1 base from J, with 17 bases in between.

The chain couples TRBV13 to TRBJ2-3; 8 bases match TRBD2. CDR3 size: 16 residues. Germline loops: CDR1 PRHDT, CDR2 FYEKMQ (reference sequence). V trimming: 5 bases; J trimming: 0 bases; junction bases outside the gene matches: 7. The CDR3 spells CASSRPSGPSTDTQYF. CDR3 sequence (DNA): TGTGCCAGCAGCCGACCTAGCGGGCCTAGCACAGATACGCAGTATTTT.

The count of this clone is one. The V gene is TRBV29-1, the J gene TRBJ2-5; D is unresolved. The CDR3 has 12 amino acids. Germline lookup yields CDR1 SQVTM and CDR2 ANQGSEA. V gave up 4 bases and J gave up 5 bases, with 11 bases separating them. CDR3 loop: CSVVVSSETQYF. The CDR3 region has the DNA TGCAGCGTTGTGGTTAGCTCTGAGACCCAGTACTTC.

V and J are TRBV21-1 and TRBJ1-2. TRBV21-1 corresponds to a pseudogene. The CDR3 loop spans 15 amino acids. The CDR3: CASSKDWGANYGYTF. The CDR3 DNA reads as TGTGCCAGCAGCAAAGACTGGGGGGCTAACTATGGCTACACCTTC.

The rearrangement joins TRBV3-1 (or the pseudogene TRBV3-2) to TRBJ2-5; 8 bases are a match to TRBD2. Germline lookup yields CDR1 LGHDT and CDR2 YNNKEL (reference sequence). V was pared by 2 bases and J by 4 bases, with 3 bases of the junction left unmatched. This CDR3 region has 14 residues. As DNA, the CDR3 is TGTGCCAGCAGCCAAAACCGGGGGGGAGAGACCCAGTACTTC. This sequence encodes CASSQNRGGETQYF.

The rearrangement uses TRBV6-5 and TRBJ2-5, with a possible D match to TRBD2 (5 bases). The CDR3 length is 14 residues. The germline V gene has CDR1 MNHEY and CDR2 SVGAGI. V was cut by 7 bases and J by 3 bases, with 15 bases left in between. The CDR3 protein is CASTLARGEETQYF. DNA of the CDR3: TGTGCCAGCACTCTAGCCCGGGGTGAAGAGACCCAGTACTTC.

This clone has more than one count but fewer than ten. The chain couples TRBV9 to TRBJ2-7; D is unresolved. V was clipped by 0 bases and J by 3 bases, with 7 bases between them. This CDR3 is 13 amino acids long. Germline-derived CDR1 and CDR2 are SGDLS and YYNGEE. The CDR3 DNA reads TGTGCCAGCAGCGTAGAGCCGGGCTACGAGCAGTACTTC. Residues: CASSVEPGYEQYF.

The rearrangement links TRBV9 to TRBJ2-2; TRBD2 aligns across 7 bases. The germline V gene has CDR1 SGDLS and CDR2 YYNGEE. The CDR3 has 16 amino acids. V lost 0 bases and J lost 3; bases outside the gene matches: 5. The CDR3 sequence: CASSVVPAGYTGELFF. In DNA, the CDR3 is TGTGCCAGCAGCGTAGTTCCAGCGGGGTACACCGGGGAGCTGTTTTTT.

V gene TRBV7-2 combines with J gene TRBJ2-7; TRBD1 matches 7 bases. Unmatched junction bases numbered 10, after V lost 6 bases and J lost 2 bases. The CDR3 sequence is 15 residues long. CDR1 is SGHTA and CDR2 is FQGNSA in the germline V gene. CDR3: CASSSAGTDPYEQYF. CDR3 DNA sequence: TGTGCCAGCAGTAGCGCCGGGACAGACCCCTACGAGCAGTACTTC. The full variable domain, its missing parts supplied by reference TRBV7-2 and TRBJ2-7, is GAGVSQSPSNKVTEKGKDVELRCDPISGHTALYWYRQSLGQGLEFLIYFQGNSAPDKSGLPSDRFSAERTGGSVSTLTIQRTQQEDSAVYLCASSSAGTDPYEQYFGPGTRLTVT.

The V and J genes are TRBV7-3 and TRBJ2-7; D might be TRBD1 (5 bases). The CDR3 runs 13 residues. Germline values: CDR1 SGHTA, CDR2 FQGTGA. V lost 5 bases and J lost 5, with 13 bases in between. The CDR3 DNA sequence: TGTGCCAGCAGCACAGACAGTCTCGACGAGCAGTACTTC. Protein product: CASSTDSLDEQYF.

This clone was detected only a few times. The genes are TRBV7-2 and TRBJ2-1; 8 nucleotides line up with TRBD2. The CDR3 covers 15 residues. After removal of 1 base from V and 3 bases from J, the junction contained 2 bases not matched to a gene. Germline CDR1 SGHTA, CDR2 FQGNSA. As DNA, the CDR3 is TGTGCCAGCAGCTTAGAGCTAGCGGGCTACAATGAGCAGTTCTTC. Its protein is CASSLELAGYNEQFF. The whole variable domain, remainder taken from reference TRBV7-2 and TRBJ2-1, is GAGVSQSPSNKVTEKGKDVELRCDPISGHTALYWYRQSLGQGLEFLIYFQGNSAPDKSGLPSDRFSAERTGGSVSTLTIQRTQQEDSAVYLCASSLELAGYNEQFFGPGTRLTVL.